This T cell receptor (beta chain) was obtained from a study of cytomegalovirus exposure and HLA in healthy donors. This CDR3 region has 13 residues. Germline V gives CDR1 SGHNT, CDR2 YYREEE (reference sequence). V lost 8 bases to trimming and J lost 8 bases; unmatched junction nucleotides: 3. The donors comprised healthy bone marrow donors. The PCR used 60 Vbeta and 13 Jbeta primers. Some clones are missing from TCRdb's copy, which holds only in-frame ones; the method was immunoSEQ multiplex PCR. The sample lists 70,000 or so clones; more than 75% were seen once. About this clone: What it binds is not known.

General observations from the study: Earlier analysis yielded a pattern in which most TCR beta V segments were productive about 87% or about 30% of the time. Per published accounts, TCR beta sequences correctly predicted the HLA-A and HLA-B alleles of most subjects.

Sequenced: PBMCs. V is TRBV5-4 and J is TRBJ2-1, with TRBD2 matching over 14 bases. The TCR comes from a man aged 18-30 years in good health and CMV-seronegative. DNA of the CDR3: TGTGCCAGTGGGACTAGCGGGAGTGATGAGCAGTTCTTC. Residues: CASGTSGSDEQFF.